This is a list of T cell receptor beta chains from one sample in a study. TCRdb called the 5' RACE reads again in MiXCR, with one record for every CDR3 protein. The sample yields some 44,000 distinct CDR3 sequences, about 30% seen once. Sequencing was done on a sample of tumor-infiltrating memory CD4+ T cells sorted from the breast tumor. The receptors come from a female donor with breast cancer. CDR3s include the opening cysteine and the closing phenylalanine or tryptophan. Clone size is shown for a subset of rows, as once, few, many or a class of expanded clone.

clone_size	v_call	j_call	cdr3_aa
few	TRBV7-2	TRBJ2-4	CASSYGLAENIQYF
NA	TRBV7-9	TRBJ1-2	CASSPGSAVANYGYTF
NA	TRBV4-1	TRBJ1-5	CASSQEGTGEGQPQHF
NA	TRBV20-1	TRBJ2-2	CSARTGFGGELFF
NA	TRBV7-2	TRBJ1-2	CASRHTRWSGYTF
NA	TRBV9	TRBJ2-7	CASSPGLEDLEQYF
NA	TRBV27	TRBJ2-5	CASTTRGTSGKETQYF
NA	TRBV6-2/TRBV6-3	TRBJ2-7	CASSSPGQGIDEQYF
few	TRBV20-1	TRBJ1-1	CSARDLGFGTEAFF
NA	TRBV12-3/TRBV12-4	TRBJ2-5	CASSFGTGVGETQYF
few	TRBV20-1	TRBJ1-2	CSASRDSLNGYTF
few	TRBV3-1	TRBJ2-5	CASSQEIQAGDQETQYF
many	TRBV12-3/TRBV12-4	TRBJ1-2	CASSSRGQPANYGYTF
few	TRBV7-9	TRBJ2-3	CASSLAVGSGGVAQYF
NA	TRBV9	TRBJ2-2	CASSIGTNTGELFF
NA	TRBV12-5	TRBJ1-1	CASGPQTANTEAFF
few	TRBV6-6	TRBJ2-4	CASSYGDRQGENIQYF
NA	TRBV15	TRBJ1-1	CATSREGGRMNTEAFF
NA	TRBV28	TRBJ2-1	CASSLEAYNEQFF
NA	TRBV9	TRBJ2-5	CASSVFGGQETQYF
many	TRBV10-3	TRBJ2-7	CAISVARMRSSYEQYF
many	TRBV9	TRBJ2-7	CASSVGLASLEQYF
few	TRBV5-1	TRBJ2-1	CASSLGSGSGNEQFF
NA	TRBV4-1	TRBJ2-4	CASSPIFVRHGKNIQYF
NA	TRBV7-3	TRBJ2-3	CASSMDSRTDTQYF
many	TRBV9	TRBJ2-1	CASSVALGTGENEQFF
once	TRBV6-2/TRBV6-3	TRBJ2-7	CASSSGASQGAEQYF
NA	TRBV7-3	TRBJ2-5	CASSLKGTSGYQETQYF
NA	TRBV5-1	TRBJ2-5	CASSVQGYSETQYF
few	TRBV12-3/TRBV12-4	TRBJ1-5	CASSLSDRGQHF
NA	TRBV12-3/TRBV12-4	TRBJ2-7	CASSNRLAGVGEQYF
few	TRBV12-3/TRBV12-4	TRBJ2-1	CASDVRGRSRALPGEQFF
NA	TRBV6-1	TRBJ1-2	CASSVTGESYGYTF
NA	TRBV7-8	TRBJ2-3	CASGLTLRGGVDTQYF
NA	TRBV28	TRBJ2-7	CASSPLRTATYEQYF
NA	TRBV6-5	TRBJ1-1	CASSYARIRTEAFF
NA	TRBV7-9	TRBJ2-7	CASPPRGGDNYEQYF
few	TRBV7-3	TRBJ2-4	CASSPRAGDPGNIQYF
once	TRBV24-1	TRBJ2-5	CATSDFGDGTLETQYF
NA	TRBV6-5	TRBJ2-2	CASSSGQGAVTGELFF
few	TRBV7-9	TRBJ2-7	CASSNPGTSGYEQYF
NA	TRBV20-1	TRBJ2-3	CSLSGGNTDTQYF
NA	TRBV12-3/TRBV12-4	TRBJ2-7	CASGPGHSSYEQYF
few	TRBV7-2	TRBJ1-6	CASSLASRRANSPLHF
NA	TRBV15	TRBJ1-5	CATSRDVVQGQPQHF
NA	TRBV7-8	TRBJ2-7	CASSLVTGPFGEQYF
few	TRBV5-1	TRBJ1-6	CASSSWTGGGSPLHF